The 24 T cell receptor beta chains listed next were all sequenced from one sample in a study of CD8 T cells in ankylosing spondylitis. Using its own MiXCR run on the 5' RACE reads, TCRdb lists one record per CDR3 protein. Of about 36,000 distinct CDR3 sequences listed, about 10% are singletons. The sample was synovial fluid, either unsorted or a sorted T cell fraction (not recorded which). The source of these receptors is a male donor with ankylosing spondylitis.

This chain links TRBV5-1 with TRBJ2-5; 9 bases agree with TRBD2. V gave up 5 bases and J gave up 5 bases; unmatched junction bases: 10. The germline V gene has CDR1 SGHRS and CDR2 YFSETQ. This CDR3 is built from 15 residues. The CDR3 DNA sequence: TGCGCCAGCAGAAGGAGTAGCGGGAGTGTCGAGACCCAGTACTTC. As protein: CASRRSSGSVETQYF.

This clonotype came up many times. This chain uses TRBV13 with TRBJ2-1, with TRBD2 matching over 14 bases. The V gene's germline CDR1 is PRHDT and CDR2 FYEKMQ (reference sequence). The trim removed 4 bases at V and 9 bases at J, leaving 8 bases unmatched. This CDR3 spans 16 amino acids. For the CDR3, the DNA is TGTGCCAGCAGCTCGTATCCGGGACTAGCGGGGGCTGAGCAGTTCTTC. Amino acids: CASSSYPGLAGAEQFF.

This clonotype was counted ten times or more. V is TRBV7-8 and J is TRBJ1-5; maybe TRBD1 (6 bases). The germline V gene encodes CDR1 SGHVS and CDR2 FQNEAQ. There are 15 residues in the CDR3. The V end was cut by 4 bases, the J end by 7 bases, with 17 bases between. CDR3 in DNA: TGTGCCAGCAGCTCAGCCGGGGGGCTGGGGCAGCCCCAGCATTTT. Protein product: CASSSAGGLGQPQHF.

Many counts were recorded for this clonotype. The CDR3 loop reads CASSLAGRAYGYTF. CDR3 nucleotide sequence: TGTGCCAGCAGTTTAGCGGGCCGGGCTTACGGCTACACCTTC. The J gene is TRBJ1-2, the V gene TRBV12-3 or TRBV12-4; no definite D call. V dropped 0 bases and J dropped 8 bases, with 13 bases sitting between them. The CDR3 loop spans 14 amino acids.

This clonotype has more than one count but fewer than ten. V gene TRBV11-2 combines with J gene TRBJ1-4, with TRBD1 identical over 8 bases. J lost 5 bases, V lost 8 bases, and 7 bases had no gene match. Germline CDR1 is SGHAT and CDR2 is FQNNGV. The CDR3 loop spans 14 amino acids. As DNA, the CDR3 is TGTGCCAGCGTTAACCGGGACAGGAATGAAAAACTGTTTTTT. Translation: CASVNRDRNEKLFF.

At least ten counts were recorded for this clonotype. The chain has TRBV28 and TRBJ2-7, with 7 bases aligning to TRBD2. The CDR3 covers 14 residues. V lost 6 bases to trimming and J lost 1 base; unmatched junction nucleotides: 6. The germline V gene encodes CDR1 MDHEN and CDR2 SYDVKM. The CDR3 region has the DNA TGTGCCAGCAGCCCCCCCGGGGGGTCCTACGAGCAGTACTTC. Its translation: CASSPPGGSYEQYF. The full variable domain, completed using reference TRBV28 and TRBJ2-7, is DVKVTQSSRYLVKRTGEKVFLECVQDMDHENMFWYRQDPGLGLRLIYFSYDVKMKEKGDIPEGYSVSREKKERFSLILESASTNQTSMYLCASSPPGGSYEQYFGPGTRLTVT.

The genes are TRBV9 and TRBJ2-1, with D unclear. The CDR3 has 15 residues. The V gene lost 0 bases and the J gene lost 0 bases, with 7 bases spanning the gap. Germline CDR1 SGDLS, CDR2 YYNGEE. The CDR3 DNA reads as TGTGCCAGCAGCGTAGTTGAGAGCTCCTACAATGAGCAGTTCTTC. Its translation: CASSVVESSYNEQFF.

The V and J genes are TRBV4-1 and TRBJ2-3, with 10 nucleotides matching TRBD2. CDR1 and CDR2 (germline): MGHRA, YSYEKL. CDR3 length: 16 residues. Trimming cost V 1 base and J 3 bases; bases outside gene matches: 4. The CDR3 here is CASSQVASGSTDTQYF. As DNA, the CDR3 is TGCGCCAGCAGCCAAGTCGCTAGCGGGAGTACAGATACGCAGTATTTT.

V and J are TRBV5-4 and TRBJ2-7; D not certain. The CDR3 extends over 13 amino acids. Trimming shortened V by 0 bases and J by 4 bases, and 8 bases separated the two germline ends. From germline, CDR1 is SGHNT and CDR2 YYREEE (reference sequence). In DNA form, the CDR3 reads TGTGCCAGCAGCTTGGACTCCGGGTACGAGCAGTACTTC. This gives the protein CASSLDSGYEQYF.

This clonotype occurred many times. The chain combines TRBV6-4 with TRBJ2-6; D possibly uses TRBD1 or TRBD2 (6 bases each). This CDR3 comprises 17 residues. CDR1 is MRHNA and CDR2 is SNTAGT in the germline V gene. Trimming took 4 bases from V and 0 from J, leaving 13 bases between them. This CDR3 is CASSGGDTASGANVLTF. The CDR3 nucleotides read TGTGCCAGCAGTGGCGGGGACACGGCCTCTGGGGCCAACGTCCTGACTTTC.

Many counts were recorded for this clonotype. This chain's CDR3 is CSVEGSLIAQFF. The CDR3 coding sequence is TGCAGCGTTGAAGGGTCGCTTATCGCCCAGTTCTTC. The chain couples TRBV29-1 to TRBJ2-1; unclear D gene. Trimming left V 1 base short and J 13 bases short, with 14 bases between. CDR3 size: 12 residues. Germline lookup yields CDR1 SQVTM and CDR2 ANQGSEA.

This clonotype has ten or more counts. The V call is TRBV6-2 or TRBV6-3, the J call TRBJ2-1, with 10 bases lining up with TRBD2. The germline gives CDR1 MNHEY, CDR2 SVGEGT. V shed 9 bases and J 4 bases; nucleotides not matched to a gene: 12. This CDR3 has 16 residues. DNA of the CDR3: TGTGCCAGTGTAAGTACCGGGACTAGCGCGTACAATGAGCAGTTCTTC. It is translated as CASVSTGTSAYNEQFF.

The table lists this clonotype with many counts. The chain uses TRBV10-3 and TRBJ2-7; D is unresolved. Germline V CDR1 and CDR2: ENHRY, SYGVKD. This CDR3 comprises 12 residues. Trimming removed 2 bases from V and 4 bases from J, with 6 bases in between. CDR3 sequence: CAISEPGYEQYF. CDR3 bases: TGTGCCATCAGTGAGCCGGGTTACGAGCAGTACTTC.

In its sample, this clonotype was seen a few times. Written as DNA, the CDR3 is TGTGCCAGCAGCCCCGGGGTCAGGTTTAACTACGAGCAGTACTTC. Residues: CASSPGVRFNYEQYF. The V and J genes are TRBV27 and TRBJ2-7; D may be TRBD2 (5 bases). CDR1 MNHEY and CDR2 SMNVEV come from the germline V gene (reference sequence). The CDR3 runs to 15 residues. Trimming removed 6 bases from V and 3 bases from J, with 18 bases in between.

This clonotype was detected many times. DNA for the CDR3: TGTGCCAGCAGCTTAAACGGGAGAGATTACAATGAGCAGTTCTTC. As protein: CASSLNGRDYNEQFF. The J gene is TRBJ2-1, the V gene TRBV7-3; D is possibly TRBD2 (6 bases). This CDR3 is 15 amino acids long. Trimming took 1 base from V and 4 from J, leaving 11 bases between them. The germline CDR1 and CDR2 sequences are SGHTA and FQGTGA.

Ten or more counts support this clonotype. The rearrangement uses TRBV7-2 and TRBJ1-3; D possibly corresponds to TRBD1 (6 bases). Per germline, CDR1 SGHTA and CDR2 FQGNSA. The CDR3 sequence is 16 residues long. V was cut by 5 bases and J by 0 bases, with 14 bases left in between. CDR3 bases: TGTGCCAGCAGCCCGTACCAGGGGTCCTCTGGAAACACCATATATTTT. Protein product: CASSPYQGSSGNTIYF.

This clonotype was observed at least ten times. The chain links TRBV5-1 to TRBJ2-1, with D unclear. The V end lost 1 base, the J end lost 8 bases, and 7 bases lay between the germline ends. The CDR3 totals 12 residues. Germline assignment: CDR1 SGHRS and CDR2 YFSETQ. The CDR3 protein is CASSLSPDEQFF. In DNA form, the CDR3 reads TGCGCCAGCAGCTTGTCGCCCGATGAGCAGTTCTTC.

This clonotype was observed many times. The rearrangement joins TRBV28 to TRBJ2-7; no definite D call. Germline CDR1 and CDR2: MDHEN and SYDVKM. V lost 2 bases, J lost 3 bases, and 8 bases lay in between. The CDR3 runs 13 residues. CDR3 DNA sequence: TGTGCCAGCAGTTTAATTGGTGGCTACGAGCAGTACTTC. As protein: CASSLIGGYEQYF.

The table lists this clonotype with a few counts. V is TRBV7-9 and J is TRBJ2-2; D gene unclear. Trimming pared 1 base from V and 1 base from J, leaving 10 bases between. Per germline, CDR1 SEHNR and CDR2 FQNEAQ (reference sequence). CDR3 length equals 16 residues. The CDR3 region is CASSLVRFLNTGELFF. In DNA form, the CDR3 reads TGTGCCAGCAGCTTAGTCAGATTCTTGAACACCGGGGAGCTGTTTTTT.

The rearrangement links TRBV4-1 to TRBJ2-7; tentatively, D is TRBD1 or TRBD2 (5 bases each). CDR3 size: 15 residues. Trimming pared 0 bases from V and 0 bases from J, leaving 9 bases between. In germline, CDR1 is MGHRA, CDR2 YSYEKL. The CDR3 DNA is TGCGCCAGCAGCCAAGATGGGGGTAGCTCCTACGAGCAGTACTTC. It specifies CASSQDGGSSYEQYF.

This clonotype showed up just a few times. The chain combines TRBV5-1 with TRBJ2-7; 7 bases are a match to TRBD2. V gave up 4 bases and J gave up 5 bases; unmatched junction bases: 6. The CDR3 totals 13 residues. Germline V lookup: CDR1 SGHRS, CDR2 YFSETQ. CDR3 loop: CASSTGLGDEQYF. In DNA form, the CDR3 reads TGCGCCAGCAGCACCGGACTAGGCGACGAGCAGTACTTC.

This clonotype was seen at least ten times. The gene calls are TRBV12-3 or TRBV12-4 and TRBJ2-1; the D is unclear. This CDR3 has 15 amino acids. The germline V and J ends were trimmed by 1 base and 7 bases, with 14 bases remaining between them. For the CDR3, the DNA is TGTGCCAGCAGTTTAGTTGGGCAGGCTGTAAATGAGCAGTTCTTC. This gives the protein CASSLVGQAVNEQFF.

V is TRBV28 and J is TRBJ2-2; D assignment may be TRBD1 or TRBD2 (5 bases each). Looked up from germline, CDR1 is MDHEN and CDR2 is SYDVKM. The V end lost 6 bases, the J end lost 0 bases, and 14 bases lay between the germline ends. The CDR3 contains 16 residues. CDR3 nucleotide sequence: TGTGCCAGCAGACCCGGGACGTTCGCGAACACCGGGGAGCTGTTTTTT. The encoded protein is CASRPGTFANTGELFF.

Notes on this clonotype: This may come from a read error, since a much larger clone is one base off. The CDR3 nucleotides read TGCTGTGCCCCAGGGAATGAGCAGTTCTTC. It codes for CCAPGNEQFF. The chain recombines TRBV20-1 with TRBJ2-1; maybe TRBD1 (5 bases). Germline V gene lookup returns CDR1 DFQATT and CDR2 SNEGSKA (reference sequence). There are 10 residues in the CDR3.